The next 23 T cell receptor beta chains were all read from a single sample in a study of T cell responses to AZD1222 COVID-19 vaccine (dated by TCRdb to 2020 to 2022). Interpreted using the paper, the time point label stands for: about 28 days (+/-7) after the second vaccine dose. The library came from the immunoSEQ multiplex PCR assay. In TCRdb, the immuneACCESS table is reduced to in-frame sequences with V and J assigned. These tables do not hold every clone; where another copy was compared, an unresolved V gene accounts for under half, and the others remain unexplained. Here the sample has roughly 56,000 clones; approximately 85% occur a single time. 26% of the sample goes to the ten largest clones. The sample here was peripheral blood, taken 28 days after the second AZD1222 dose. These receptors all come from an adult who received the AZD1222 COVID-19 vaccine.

The CDR3 loop is CAWRAQGAAGSYEQYF. DNA of the CDR3: TGTGCCTGGAGGGCGCAGGGAGCCGCCGGATCCTACGAGCAGTACTTC. This chain connects TRBV30 to TRBJ2-7; the D call may be TRBD1 or TRBD2 (5 bases each). The CDR3 covers 16 residues. The V end lost 3 bases, the J end lost 1 base, and 19 bases lay between the germline ends. Per germline, CDR1 GTSNPN and CDR2 SVGIG (reference sequence). The full variable domain, completed using reference TRBV30 and TRBJ2-7, is SQTIHQWPATLVQPVGSPLSLECTVEGTSNPNLYWYRQAAGRGLQLLFYSVGIGQISSEVPQNLSASRPQDRQFILSSKKLLLSDSGFYLCAWRAQGAAGSYEQYFGPGTRLTVT.

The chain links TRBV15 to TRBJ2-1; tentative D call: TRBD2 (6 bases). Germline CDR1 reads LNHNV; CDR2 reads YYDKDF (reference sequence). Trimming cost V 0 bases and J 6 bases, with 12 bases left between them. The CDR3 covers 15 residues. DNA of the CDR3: TGTGCCACCAGCAGAGATCGAGGAGGGAGCAATGAGCAGTTCTTC. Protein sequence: CATSRDRGGSNEQFF.

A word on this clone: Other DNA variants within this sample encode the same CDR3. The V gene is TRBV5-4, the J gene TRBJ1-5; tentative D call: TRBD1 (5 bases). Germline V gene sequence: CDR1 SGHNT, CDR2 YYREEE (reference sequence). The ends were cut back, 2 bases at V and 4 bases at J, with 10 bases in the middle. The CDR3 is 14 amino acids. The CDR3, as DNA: TGTGCCAGCAGCTTAGCCGGGGGGAATCAGCCCCAGCATTTT. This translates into CASSLAGGNQPQHF.

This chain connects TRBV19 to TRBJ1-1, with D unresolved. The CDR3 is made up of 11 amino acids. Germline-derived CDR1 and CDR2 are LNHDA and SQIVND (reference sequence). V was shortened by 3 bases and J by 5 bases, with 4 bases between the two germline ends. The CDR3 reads CASSMGTEAFF. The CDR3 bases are TGTGCCAGTAGTATGGGTACTGAAGCTTTCTTT.

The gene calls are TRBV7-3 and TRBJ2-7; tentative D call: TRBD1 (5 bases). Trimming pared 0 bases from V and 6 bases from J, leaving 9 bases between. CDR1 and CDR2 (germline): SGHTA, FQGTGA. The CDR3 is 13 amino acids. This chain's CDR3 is CASSLTVGAEQYF. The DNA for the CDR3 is TGTGCCAGCAGCTTAACGGTAGGGGCCGAGCAGTACTTC.

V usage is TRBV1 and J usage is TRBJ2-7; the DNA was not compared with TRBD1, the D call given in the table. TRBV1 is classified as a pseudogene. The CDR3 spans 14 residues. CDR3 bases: TGCACCAGCAGCCCTGACAGGCAGGGTTACGAGCAGTACTTC. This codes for CTSSPDRQGYEQYF.

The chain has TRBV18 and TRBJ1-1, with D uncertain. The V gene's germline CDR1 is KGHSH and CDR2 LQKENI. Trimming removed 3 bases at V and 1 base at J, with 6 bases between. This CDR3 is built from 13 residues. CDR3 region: CASSPGRNTEAFF. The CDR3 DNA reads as TGTGCCAGCTCACCCGGGAGGAACACTGAAGCTTTCTTT.

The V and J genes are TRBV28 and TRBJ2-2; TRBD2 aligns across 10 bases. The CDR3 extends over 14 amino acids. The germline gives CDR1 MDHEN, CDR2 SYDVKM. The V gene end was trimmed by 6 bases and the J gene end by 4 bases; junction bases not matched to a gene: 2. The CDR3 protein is CASRLAGGTGELFF. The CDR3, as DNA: TGTGCCAGCAGATTAGCGGGGGGCACCGGGGAGCTGTTTTTT.

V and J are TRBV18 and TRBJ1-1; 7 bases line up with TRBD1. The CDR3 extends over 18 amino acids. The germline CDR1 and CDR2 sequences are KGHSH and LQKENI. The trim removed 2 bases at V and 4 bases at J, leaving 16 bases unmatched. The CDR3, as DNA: TGTGCCAGCTCACCATGGGGGACCGGGACAGCCGGGAGCACTGAAGCTTTCTTT. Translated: CASSPWGTGTAGSTEAFF.

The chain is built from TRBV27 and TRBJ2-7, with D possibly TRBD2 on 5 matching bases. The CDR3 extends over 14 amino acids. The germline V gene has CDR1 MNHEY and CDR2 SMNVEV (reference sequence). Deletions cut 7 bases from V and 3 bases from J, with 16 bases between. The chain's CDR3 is CASTSLRECYEQYF. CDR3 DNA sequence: TGTGCCAGCACCTCGCTGAGGGAATGCTACGAGCAGTACTTC.

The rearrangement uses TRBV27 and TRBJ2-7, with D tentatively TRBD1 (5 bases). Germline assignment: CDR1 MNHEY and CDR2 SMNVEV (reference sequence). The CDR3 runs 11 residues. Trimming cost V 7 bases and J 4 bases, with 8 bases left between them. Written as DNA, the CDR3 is TGTGCCAGCACTTCAGGGTACGAGCAGTACTTC. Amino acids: CASTSGYEQYF.

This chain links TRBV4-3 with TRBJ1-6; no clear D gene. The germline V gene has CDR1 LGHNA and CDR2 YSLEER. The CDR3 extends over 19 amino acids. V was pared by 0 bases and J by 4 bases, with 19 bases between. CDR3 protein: CASSQDHQRAQGYNSPLHF. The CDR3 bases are TGCGCCAGCAGCCAAGATCATCAGAGGGCACAAGGGTATAATTCACCCCTCCACTTT.

The CDR3 reads CASSTDGHSPLHF. The CDR3 region has the DNA TGTGCCAGCTCAACCGATGGTCATTCACCCCTCCACTTT. The chain uses TRBV18 and TRBJ1-6; D uncertain. CDR1 is KGHSH and CDR2 is LQKENI in the germline V gene. This CDR3 comprises 13 residues. The V and J ends lost 5 bases and 8 bases respectively, with 10 bases between them.

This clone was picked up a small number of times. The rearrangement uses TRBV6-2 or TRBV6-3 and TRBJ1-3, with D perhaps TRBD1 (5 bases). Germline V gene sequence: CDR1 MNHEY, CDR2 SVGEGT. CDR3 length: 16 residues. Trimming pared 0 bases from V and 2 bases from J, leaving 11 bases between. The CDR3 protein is CASSYSGGLAGNTIYF. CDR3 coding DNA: TGTGCCAGCAGTTACTCGGGGGGTCTGGCTGGAAACACCATATATTTT.

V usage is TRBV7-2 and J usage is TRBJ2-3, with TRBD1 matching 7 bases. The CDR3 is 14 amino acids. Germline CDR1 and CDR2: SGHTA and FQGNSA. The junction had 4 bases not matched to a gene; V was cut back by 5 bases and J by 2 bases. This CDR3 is CASSPGQPTDTQYF. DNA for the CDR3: TGTGCCAGCAGCCCGGGACAGCCCACAGATACGCAGTATTTT.

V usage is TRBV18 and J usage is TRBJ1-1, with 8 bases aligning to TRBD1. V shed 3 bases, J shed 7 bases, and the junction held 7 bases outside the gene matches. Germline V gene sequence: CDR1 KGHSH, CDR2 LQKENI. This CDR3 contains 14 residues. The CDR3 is CASSPRTGQGEAFF. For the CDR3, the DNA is TGTGCCAGCTCACCCCGGACAGGACAGGGTGAAGCTTTCTTT.

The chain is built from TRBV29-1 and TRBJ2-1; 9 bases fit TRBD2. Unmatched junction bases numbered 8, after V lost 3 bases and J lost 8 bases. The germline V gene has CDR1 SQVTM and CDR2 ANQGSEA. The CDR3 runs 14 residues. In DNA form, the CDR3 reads TGCAGCGTTGAGGTAGCGGGAGTCGGGGATGAGCAGTTCTTC. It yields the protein CSVEVAGVGDEQFF.

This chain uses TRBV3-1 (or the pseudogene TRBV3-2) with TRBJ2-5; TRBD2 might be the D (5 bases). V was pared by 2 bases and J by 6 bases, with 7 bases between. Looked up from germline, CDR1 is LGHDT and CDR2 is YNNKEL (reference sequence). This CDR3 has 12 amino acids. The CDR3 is CASSQRGKTQYF. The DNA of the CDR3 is TGTGCCAGCAGCCAACGGGGAAAGACCCAGTACTTC.

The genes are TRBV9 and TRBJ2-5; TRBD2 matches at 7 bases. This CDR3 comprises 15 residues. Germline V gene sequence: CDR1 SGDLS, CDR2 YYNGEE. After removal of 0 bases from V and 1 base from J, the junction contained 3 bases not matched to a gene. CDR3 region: CASSVEAGVQETQYF. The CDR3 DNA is TGTGCCAGCAGCGTAGAGGCGGGAGTCCAAGAGACCCAGTACTTC.

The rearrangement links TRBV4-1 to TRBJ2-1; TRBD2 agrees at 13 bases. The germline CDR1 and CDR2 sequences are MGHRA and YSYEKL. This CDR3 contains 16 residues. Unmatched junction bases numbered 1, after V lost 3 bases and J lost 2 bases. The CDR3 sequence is CASSQGTSGTYNEQFF. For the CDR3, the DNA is TGCGCCAGCAGCCAGGGGACTAGCGGGACCTACAATGAGCAGTTCTTC.

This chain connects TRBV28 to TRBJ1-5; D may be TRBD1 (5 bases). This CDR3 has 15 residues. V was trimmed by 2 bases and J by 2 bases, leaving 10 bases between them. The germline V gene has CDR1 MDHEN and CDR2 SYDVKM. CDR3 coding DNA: TGTGCCAGCAGTTTAAGGGGTGGGGGCAATCAGCCCCAGCATTTT. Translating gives CASSLRGGGNQPQHF.

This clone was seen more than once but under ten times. The CDR3 spells CASSDPNGGFYEQYF. CDR3 nucleotides: TGTGCCAGCAGTGACCCCAACGGTGGGTTCTACGAGCAGTACTTC. The chain links TRBV25-1 to TRBJ2-7; D is unresolved. Germline CDR1 is MGHDK and CDR2 is SYGVNS. This CDR3 is built from 15 residues. The V and J ends lost 3 bases and 3 bases respectively, with 15 bases between them.

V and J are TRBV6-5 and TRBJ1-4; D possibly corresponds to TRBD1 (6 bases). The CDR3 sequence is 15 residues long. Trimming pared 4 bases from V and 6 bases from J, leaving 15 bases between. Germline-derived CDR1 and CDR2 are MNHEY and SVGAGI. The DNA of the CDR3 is TGTGCCAGCAGTTTACAAGGGGGTAAAGATGAAAAACTGTTTTTT. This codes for CASSLQGGKDEKLFF.